Below are 21 T cell receptor beta chains sequenced from a single sample in a study of T cell clonality in common variable immunodeficiency. Study-wide findings and caveats: Fewer deletions and N-nucleotide insertions were reportedly seen in common variable immunodeficiency TCR beta sequences.

The table came from immunoSEQ multiplex PCR; TCRdb's copy has only in-frame clones and leaves some out. The sample totals roughly 16,000 clones. No antigen is known for these receptors. Sequenced: peripheral blood mononuclear cells. These receptors originate from a human donor with common variable immunodeficiency.

In regard to this clone: Read sequence stops 3 residues before the CDR3 end, and the germline J gene provides the missing end. J is TRBJ1-1 and V is TRBV2; 9 bases map to TRBD1. CDR3 length: 15 residues. CDR1 and CDR2 from the germline V gene are SNHLY and FYNNEI. J lost 3 bases, V lost 6 bases, and 8 bases had no gene match. This CDR3 is CASRIVQGADTEAFF. Incomplete CDR3 DNA: TGTGCCAGCAGGATAGTACAGGGGGCTGACACTGAA.

Partial CDR3 DNA: TGCGCCAGCAGTCAAGGACAGGCCGATTCACCC. The encoded protein is CASSQGQADSP. From start to end, the CDR3 is CASSQGQADSPLHF. This chain links TRBV23-1 with TRBJ1-6, with 7 bases matching TRBD1. The observed sequence ends 3 residues before the CDR3 terminus, with the missing tail filled in from the germline J gene. TRBV23-1 is an open reading frame, and its role is uncertain. Unmatched junction bases numbered 3, after V lost 2 bases and J lost 8 bases. CDR3 length equals 14 residues.

In the case of this clone: The read terminates 3 residues ahead of where the CDR3 ends, so the germline J gene completes it. The chain is built from TRBV19 and TRBJ2-3; a possible D gene is TRBD2 (5 bases). The CDR3 is 17 residues long. Looked up from germline, CDR1 is LNHDA and CDR2 is SQIVND (reference sequence). Between the trimmed V and J ends, which lost 5 bases and 1 base, there was a span of 19 bases. This CDR3 reads CASSAEPRVIRTDTQYF. Partial CDR3 DNA: TGTGCCAGTAGTGCAGAGCCGAGGGTGATCCGCACAGATACG.

On this clone: The missing CDR3 end, 3 residues past where the read stops, is filled in from the germline J gene. This chain connects TRBV5-5 to TRBJ2-1; the D gene is possibly TRBD1 (5 bases). CDR3 length: 15 amino acids. Germline V gives CDR1 SGHKS, CDR2 YYEKEE (reference sequence). V shed 0 bases and J shed 2 bases, with 9 bases lying between them. Partial CDR3 DNA: TGTGCCAGCAGCTTGGAAGGGGTGGCCTACAATGAG. Translating gives CASSLEGVAYNE. The whole CDR3 protein reads CASSLEGVAYNEQFF.

By frequency, this clone registers medium-sized. The read gets to within 3 residues of the CDR3 end, and the germline J gene fills in the rest. The rearrangement links TRBV11-2 to TRBJ1-4; 8 bases fit TRBD1. The ends lost 5 bases at V and 8 bases at J; junction bases unmatched: 4. This CDR3 contains 13 residues. Germline V gives CDR1 SGHAT, CDR2 FQNNGV. CDR3: CASSTDRVEKLFF. CDR3 bases read: TGTGCCAGCAGCACGGACAGGGTAGAAAAA.

About this clone itself: The read ends 3 residues shy of where the CDR3 ends; the end is completed using the germline J gene. The chain couples TRBV5-1 to TRBJ2-2; perhaps TRBD1 as D (6 bases). This CDR3 has 17 amino acids. Germline CDR1 is SGHRS and CDR2 is YFSETQ. Trimming shortened V by 4 bases and J by 5 bases, and 21 bases separated the two germline ends. Incomplete CDR3 DNA: TGCGCCAGCAGCCCAGGACAGCTCCTGTGGGGGACCGGGGAG. It specifies CASSPGQLLWGTGE. The full CDR3 protein reads CASSPGQLLWGTGELFF. Drawing the rest from reference TRBV5-1 and TRBJ2-2, the complete variable domain is KAGVTQTPRYLIKTRGQQVTLSCSPISGHRSVSWYQQTPGQGLQFLFEYFSETQRNKGNFPGRFSGRQFSNSRSEMNVSTLELGDSALYLCASSPGQLLWGTGELFFGEGSRLTVL.

Concerning this clone: The read comes to an end 3 residues before the CDR3 does, leaving the germline J gene to fill in the end. This chain connects TRBV2 to TRBJ1-5, with 7 bases aligning to TRBD1. This CDR3 has 14 residues. V lost 1 base to trimming and J lost 5 bases; unmatched junction nucleotides: 2. Germline V gene data show CDR1 as SNHLY and CDR2 as FYNNEI. The CDR3 here is CASSEEQGDQPQHF. The DNA read from the CDR3 is TGTGCCAGCAGTGAAGAGCAGGGGGATCAGCCC.

CDR3 DNA, as far as it was read: TGTGCCAGCAGTTACCTCGGACAGGGCGCTGGGGCCAACGTC. Its translation: CASSYLGQGAGANV. The full CDR3 reads CASSYLGQGAGANVLTF. The chain uses TRBV28 and TRBJ2-6; TRBD1 matches 8 bases. The read comes to an end 3 residues before the CDR3 does, leaving the germline J gene to fill in the end. Germline CDR1 and CDR2: MDHEN and SYDVKM. V shed 4 bases and J 2 bases; nucleotides not matched to a gene: 7. The CDR3 extends over 17 amino acids.

About this clone itself: The read gets to within 3 residues of the CDR3 end, and the germline J gene fills in the rest. This sequence joins TRBV19 and TRBJ2-2, with D unclear. Trimming shortened V by 10 bases and J by 0 bases, and 12 bases separated the two germline ends. CDR3 size: 14 residues. Germline CDR1 is LNHDA and CDR2 is SQIVND (reference sequence). The DNA read from the CDR3 is TGTGCCACCGACGGGTACTCGAACACCGGGGAG. It codes for CATDGYSNTGE. The entire CDR3 reads CATDGYSNTGELFF.

Concerning this clone itself: The read terminates 3 residues ahead of where the CDR3 ends, so the germline J gene completes it. The rearrangement uses TRBV2 and TRBJ1-5; maybe TRBD1 (6 bases). Germline assignment: CDR1 SNHLY and CDR2 FYNNEI. The CDR3 length is 13 residues. Partial CDR3 DNA: TGTGCCAGCAGTGAAAGGGGGTCTTTACCC. This gives the protein CASSERGSLP. The entire CDR3 sequence reads CASSERGSLPQHF.

Regarding this clone: The sequence runs out 3 residues before the end of the CDR3; the remainder is reconstructed from the germline J gene. The chain uses TRBV19 and TRBJ2-3; 10 bases fit TRBD2. The CDR3 consists of 22 residues. V shed 5 bases and J 7 bases; nucleotides not matched to a gene: 30. Germline assignment: CDR1 LNHDA and CDR2 SQIVND (reference sequence). The CDR3 DNA, read in part, is TGTGCCAGTAGTTTCCCCCAGAGGATACAGGGGAAGGAAAGCGGGAGGGCGCATACG. Amino acid sequence: CASSFPQRIQGKESGRAHT. The entire CDR3 protein is CASSFPQRIQGKESGRAHTQYF.

Points on this clone: Sequencing ends 3 residues short of the CDR3 end; the germline J gene provides the rest. The V call is TRBV5-4, the J call TRBJ2-7; D is ambiguous. Trimming removed 0 bases at V and 1 base at J, with 8 bases between. The CDR3 is 14 residues long. In germline, CDR1 is SGHNT, CDR2 YYREEE (reference sequence). The CDR3 sequence is CASSLEADSYEQYF. Partial CDR3 DNA: TGTGCCAGCAGCTTGGAGGCAGATTCCTACGAG.

Comment on this clone: The read ends 3 residues early relative to the CDR3; the germline J gene fills the gap. The V and J genes are TRBV19 and TRBJ2-5, with D perhaps TRBD2 (5 bases). The CDR3 runs 15 residues. Trimming left V 3 bases short and J 7 bases short, with 18 bases between. Germline V lookup: CDR1 LNHDA, CDR2 SQIVND (reference sequence). The CDR3 spells CASSIGQASRGTQYF. The CDR3 DNA, read in part, is TGTGCCAGTAGTATTGGGCAGGCTTCCCGGGGGACC.

Of note for this clone: The sequenced fragment ends 3 residues before the CDR3 boundary, so the rest is inferred from the germline J gene. The rearrangement uses TRBV19 and TRBJ1-2; TRBD1 is a possible D gene (6 bases). Germline V CDR1 and CDR2: LNHDA, SQIVND (reference sequence). The germline V and J ends were trimmed by 5 bases and 4 bases, with 11 bases remaining between them. This CDR3 contains 13 residues. CDR3 DNA (partial): TGTGCCAGTAGTGTACAGGGACCCTATGGC. Translated: CASSVQGPYG. The entire CDR3 protein reads CASSVQGPYGYTF.

Notes on this clone: The read stops 3 residues short of the end of the CDR3; the missing end is completed from the germline J gene. The chain employs TRBV5-1 and TRBJ2-1; 11 bases fit TRBD1. The CDR3 loop spans 14 amino acids. Germline CDR1 and CDR2: SGHRS and YFSETQ. Unmatched junction bases numbered 4, after V lost 4 bases and J lost 7 bases. CDR3 sequence: CASSVDRGLNEQFF. CDR3 DNA, as far as it was read: TGCGCCAGCAGCGTGGACAGGGGGCTTAATGAG.

As concerns this clone: The read falls 3 residues short of the CDR3 end, and the missing part is taken from the germline J gene. The V and J genes are TRBV5-1 and TRBJ2-7; 7 bases line up with TRBD1. With 0 bases clipped from V and 5 bases from J, the junction kept 5 bases outside the gene matches. This CDR3 has 14 residues. Per the germline V gene, CDR1 is SGHRS and CDR2 is YFSETQ. CDR3 amino acids: CASSLGTGTDEQYF. The CDR3 DNA, read in part, is TGCGCCAGCAGCTTGGGGACAGGTACGGACGAG.

About this clone itself: The CDR3 end is not reached by the read, which stops 3 residues before it; the germline J gene fills it in. The genes are TRBV11-2 and TRBJ1-6, with TRBD1 matching 7 bases. Germline V CDR1 and CDR2: SGHAT, FQNNGV. This CDR3 has 15 amino acids. Germline trimming cut 5 bases from V and 10 bases from J; bases unmatched to any gene: 11. The sequenced part of the CDR3 DNA is TGTGCCAGCAGCCCCGGGACAGAAGGGACCTCACCC. Translation: CASSPGTEGTSP. The full CDR3 sequence reads CASSPGTEGTSPLHF.

With regard to this clone: The CDR3 end is not reached by the read, which stops 3 residues before it; the germline J gene fills it in. The J gene is TRBJ2-7, the V gene TRBV11-2; D may be TRBD1 (6 bases). CDR1 is SGHAT and CDR2 is FQNNGV in the germline V gene. There are 13 residues in the CDR3. The V end was cut by 8 bases, the J end by 4 bases, with 15 bases between. The part of the CDR3 DNA that was read is TGTGCCAGCGCCATCGGGACACCTTACGAG. Its protein is CASAIGTPYE. The whole CDR3 sequence is CASAIGTPYEQYF.

The CDR3 loop reads CSAREGGGEKLFF. The part of the CDR3 DNA that was read is TGCAGTGCTAGAGAGGGGGGGGGTGAAAAA. The genes are TRBV20-1 and TRBJ1-4, with a tentative D call TRBD1 (5 bases). Sequencing ends 3 residues short of the CDR3 end; the germline J gene provides the rest. Germline V gene data show CDR1 as DFQATT and CDR2 as SNEGSKA (reference sequence). V lost 0 bases and J lost 7, with 9 bases in between. This CDR3 comprises 13 residues.

In regard to this clone: The DNA ends 3 residues before the CDR3 does, and the rest of the CDR3 is filled in from the germline J gene. The rearrangement joins TRBV20-1 to TRBJ2-1; D call uncertain. Germline V CDR1 and CDR2: DFQATT, SNEGSKA (reference sequence). V was clipped by 1 base and J by 0 bases, with 7 bases between them. The CDR3 extends over 14 amino acids. The CDR3 sequence is CSARGVRSYNEQFF. Partial CDR3 DNA: TGCAGTGCTAGAGGCGTCCGCTCCTACAATGAG.

In regard to this clone: The read ends 3 residues before the CDR3 terminus; that terminus is restored from the germline J gene. V usage is TRBV7-6 and J usage is TRBJ1-2; D not certain. The germline V gene encodes CDR1 SGHVS and CDR2 FNYEAQ. V was trimmed by 3 bases and J by 0 bases, leaving 11 bases between them. CDR3 length equals 15 residues. Here the CDR3 reads CASSFHSGPNYGYTF. The sequenced CDR3 bases are TGTGCCAGCAGCTTTCATTCTGGGCCTAACTATGGC.